This T cell receptor beta chain was profiled in a study of blood T cell repertoires in COVID-19. Methods used by the authors: Cell counts per sample came from amplifying reference gene primers. Generated by immunoSEQ multiplex PCR, the TCRdb table keeps only in-frame clones and is missing some. That table furnishes V, J and clone size, whereas the DNA furnished D and trimming. Of about 260,000 clones detected, around 86% appear once; the ten largest clones hold roughly 1.9%. This CDR3 comprises 13 residues. V lost 7 bases and J lost 6; bases outside the gene matches: 8. The V gene's germline CDR1 is SNHLY and CDR2 FYNNEI. Participant-given clinical history determined each cohort assignment.

The TCR comes from a woman aged 45-65 years who had recovered from COVID-19. This sequence joins TRBV2 and TRBJ1-1, with 7 bases matching TRBD1. Sequencing was done on a sample of PBMCs or T cells enriched from blood (not recorded which). DNA for the CDR3: TGTGCCAGCACCCAGAGTCAGGGGGCTGAAGCTTTCTTT. Its protein product is CASTQSQGAEAFF.